This T cell receptor beta chain is drawn from a study of early T cells in non-severe SARS-CoV-2 infection. Across the whole study: Bulk RNA from unsorted whole blood was sequenced; chains were unpaired. Points from the study as a whole: VDJdb matching skewed toward anti-spike CD8 responses, missing private and CD4 specificities.

Unique molecular identifiers tagged individual cDNA molecules. TCRdb re-analysed the 5' RACE reads in MiXCR, keeping a single row per CDR3 protein. The profile shows fewer than 80,000 distinct CDR3 sequences, over 9% of them singletons. Germline V CDR1 and CDR2: SGHAT, FQNNGV. The trim removed 1 base at V and 6 bases at J, leaving 8 bases unmatched. The CDR3 spans 17 residues. A remark on this clonotype: Its antigen is unknown.

Sequenced: whole blood. The V and J genes are TRBV11-2 and TRBJ2-4; TRBD2 agrees at 11 bases. The sequence was obtained from an adult who was a healthcare worker with PCR-confirmed SARS-CoV-2 infection or an uninfected control (not recorded which). The CDR3 DNA reads as TGTGCCAGCAGCTTAGGACTAGCGGGGAGAACGGGAAACATTCAGTACTTC. Its translation is CASSLGLAGRTGNIQYF.